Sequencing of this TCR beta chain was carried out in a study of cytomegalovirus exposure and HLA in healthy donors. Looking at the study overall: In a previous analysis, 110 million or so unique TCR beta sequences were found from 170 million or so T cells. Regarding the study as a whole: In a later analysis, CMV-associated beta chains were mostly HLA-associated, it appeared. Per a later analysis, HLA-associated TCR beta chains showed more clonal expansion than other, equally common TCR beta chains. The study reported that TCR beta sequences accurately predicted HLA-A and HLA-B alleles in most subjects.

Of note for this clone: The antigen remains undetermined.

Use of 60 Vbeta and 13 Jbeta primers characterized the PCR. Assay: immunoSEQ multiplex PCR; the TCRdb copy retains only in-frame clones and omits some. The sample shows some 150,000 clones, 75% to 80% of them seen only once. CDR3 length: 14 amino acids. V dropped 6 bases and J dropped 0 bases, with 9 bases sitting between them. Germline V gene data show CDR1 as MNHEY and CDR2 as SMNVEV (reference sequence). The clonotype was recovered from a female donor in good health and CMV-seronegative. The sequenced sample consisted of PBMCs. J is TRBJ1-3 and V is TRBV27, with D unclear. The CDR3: CASRAGSSGNTIYF. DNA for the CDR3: TGTGCCAGCAGGGCCGGGTCCTCTGGAAACACCATATATTTT.